The 20 T cell receptor beta chains below all came from one sample that was sequenced in a study of T cells in tumors after PD-1 blockade. Repertoires were generated with immunoSEQ multiplex PCR, while TCRdb's copy carries only in-frame clones and drops some. This table has some 24,000 clones, roughly 80% appearing once. The source material was PBMCs, sampled after anti-PD-1 treatment. The source is a human donor with basal cell carcinoma.

V and J are TRBV6-4 and TRBJ2-2, with D unclear. V was trimmed by 3 bases and J by 3 bases, leaving 5 bases between them. CDR1 is MRHNA, CDR2 SNTAGT, per germline. The CDR3 extends over 13 amino acids. CDR3 sequence: CASSEGYTGELFF. In DNA form, the CDR3 reads TGTGCCAGCAGTGAAGGGTACACCGGGGAGCTGTTTTTT.

This sequence joins TRBV6-5 and TRBJ1-2, with 7 bases lining up with TRBD1. The germline V gene encodes CDR1 MNHEY and CDR2 SVGAGI. Losses at the gene ends were 7 bases for V and 4 bases for J; bases not matched to a gene: 6. The CDR3 runs 13 residues. In DNA, the CDR3 is TGTGCCAGCAACATGGGACAGTTCTATGGCTACACCTTC. This gives the protein CASNMGQFYGYTF.

The chain has TRBV6-1 and TRBJ2-1; D perhaps matches TRBD2 (5 bases). This CDR3 is 15 amino acids long. CDR1 and CDR2 (germline): MNHNS, SASEGT. Trimming took 2 bases from V and 4 from J, leaving 12 bases between them. For the CDR3, the DNA is TGTGCCAGCAGTGAACACAGCGGCCAGTACAATGAGCAGTTCTTC. This translates into CASSEHSGQYNEQFF.

This chain connects TRBV2 to TRBJ1-6; no definite D call. There are 15 residues in the CDR3. The germline gives CDR1 SNHLY, CDR2 FYNNEI. With 6 bases removed from V and 6 bases from J, the gap between germline ends came to 15 bases. CDR3 residues: CASREEGTTNSPLHF. CDR3 nucleotide sequence: TGTGCCAGCAGAGAGGAGGGAACGACTAATTCACCCCTCCACTTT.

V and J are TRBV18 and TRBJ2-1; TRBD2 matches 14 bases. This CDR3 has 17 residues. Germline values: CDR1 KGHSH, CDR2 LQKENI. V trimming: 4 bases; J trimming: 7 bases; junction bases outside the gene matches: 9. The CDR3 reads CASSLRLAGGHGNEQFF. In DNA form, the CDR3 reads TGTGCCAGCTCACTCAGACTAGCGGGGGGGCATGGGAATGAGCAGTTCTTC.

The chain combines TRBV7-9 with TRBJ1-1; 8 bases match TRBD1. Germline CDR1 SEHNR, CDR2 FQNEAQ (reference sequence). J gave up 0 bases and V 4 bases, and 4 bases lay outside the gene matches. This CDR3 spans 15 amino acids. The CDR3 loop reads CASSSRQGMNTEAFF. CDR3 nucleotides: TGTGCCAGCAGCTCCCGACAGGGGATGAACACTGAAGCTTTCTTT.

The rearrangement uses TRBV7-9 and TRBJ1-2; no reliable D call. This CDR3 is 14 amino acids long. Trimming took off 1 base at V and 7 bases at J, with 13 bases between the two ends. Germline CDR1 and CDR2: SEHNR and FQNEAQ (reference sequence). In DNA form, the CDR3 reads TGTGCCAGCAGCTTAGTTGAGGGTCAAAGTGGCTACACCTTC. Protein product: CASSLVEGQSGYTF.

The V and J genes are TRBV7-8 and TRBJ1-4; D is perhaps TRBD1 (6 bases). This CDR3 spans 16 amino acids. Trimming left V 3 bases short and J 7 bases short, with 18 bases between. Germline assignment: CDR1 SGHVS and CDR2 FQNEAQ. CDR3 residues: CASSLAGLKGGEKLFF. In DNA, the CDR3 is TGTGCCAGCAGCTTGGCGGGGCTTAAAGGGGGTGAAAAACTGTTTTTT.

The V gene is TRBV5-4, the J gene TRBJ1-2; possible D gene TRBD1, 5 bases. Trimming took 3 bases from V and 4 from J, leaving 7 bases between them. Germline V gives CDR1 SGHNT, CDR2 YYREEE (reference sequence). The CDR3 consists of 12 residues. The CDR3 loop is CASSSGTYGYTF. CDR3 DNA sequence: TGTGCCAGCAGCTCCGGGACCTATGGCTACACCTTC.

This chain joins TRBV6-5 and TRBJ2-1; D is uncertain. The germline gives CDR1 MNHEY, CDR2 SVGAGI. V was cut by 11 bases and J by 5 bases, with 10 bases left in between. The CDR3 spans 11 residues. CDR3 DNA: TGTGCCGGCTCCTTACACAATGAGCAGTTCTTC. Its translation: CAGSLHNEQFF.

This rearrangement joins TRBV14 to TRBJ1-1; D perhaps matches TRBD1 (5 bases). This CDR3 region has 15 residues. The ends were cut back, 3 bases at V and 0 bases at J, with 11 bases in the middle. Germline-derived CDR1 and CDR2 are SGHDN and FVKESK. The CDR3 spells CASSQLLGLNTEAFF. CDR3 DNA: TGTGCCAGCAGCCAGCTTCTGGGGCTGAACACTGAAGCTTTCTTT.

CDR3 sequence: CASSPARDPTRSHF. Written as DNA, the CDR3 is TGTGCCAGCAGCCCCGCCAGGGACCCCACAAGGTCCCACTTT. The V call is TRBV7-2, the J call TRBJ1-6; D perhaps matches TRBD1 (5 bases). With 5 bases removed from V and 18 bases from J, the gap between germline ends came to 23 bases. CDR1 and CDR2 from the germline V gene are SGHTA and FQGNSA. The CDR3 has 14 residues.

The chain employs TRBV7-3 and TRBJ2-1; 12 nucleotides align to TRBD2. The CDR3 loop spans 14 amino acids. Germline CDR1 SGHTA, CDR2 FQGTGA. V gave up 3 bases and J gave up 15 bases; unmatched junction bases: 9. The CDR3 protein is CASSLGLAGHKRFF. For the CDR3, the DNA is TGTGCCAGCAGCTTGGGACTAGCGGGCCATAAGCGGTTCTTC.

V usage is TRBV5-1 and J usage is TRBJ1-3; maybe TRBD1 (6 bases). The germline CDR1 and CDR2 sequences are SGHRS and YFSETQ. The CDR3 has 15 residues. The germline V and J ends were trimmed by 4 bases and 4 bases, with 15 bases remaining between them. CDR3 coding DNA: TGCGCCAGCAGCACAGGACAGTTTGGAGGAAACACCATATATTTT. This codes for CASSTGQFGGNTIYF. Full variable domain (rest looked up from reference TRBV5-1 and TRBJ1-3): KAGVTQTPRYLIKTRGQQVTLSCSPISGHRSVSWYQQTPGQGLQFLFEYFSETQRNKGNFPGRFSGRQFSNSRSEMNVSTLELGDSALYLCASSTGQFGGNTIYFGEGSWLTVV.

The gene calls are TRBV27 and TRBJ1-6; no clear D. Deletions cut 5 bases from V and 6 bases from J, with 14 bases between. The CDR3 has 15 residues. Germline V gene lookup returns CDR1 MNHEY and CDR2 SMNVEV (reference sequence). Here the CDR3 reads CASSPTGLRNSPLHF. The DNA for the CDR3 is TGTGCCAGCAGTCCTACCGGGTTACGTAATTCACCCCTCCACTTT.

V is TRBV7-8 and J is TRBJ1-2; D not resolved. This CDR3 is built from 14 residues. Germline V gives CDR1 SGHVS, CDR2 FQNEAQ. Trimming cost V 1 base and J 7 bases, with 13 bases left between them. The DNA for the CDR3 is TGTGCCAGCAGCTTAGTCGCCCAATGGGGTGGCTACACCTTC. Translation gives CASSLVAQWGGYTF. Together with reference TRBV7-8 and TRBJ1-2, the CDR3 gives the full variable domain: GAGVSQSPRYKVAKRGQDVALRCDPISGHVSLFWYQQALGQGPEFLTYFQNEAQLDKSGLPSDRFFAERPEGSVSTLKIQRTQQEDSAVYLCASSLVAQWGGYTFGSGTRLTVV.

The chain couples TRBV10-3 to TRBJ2-1, with 15 bases aligning to TRBD2. The V and J ends lost 6 bases and 6 bases, in that order; junction bases with no gene match: 6. In germline, CDR1 is ENHRY, CDR2 SYGVKD. The length of the CDR3 is 16 residues. CDR3 bases: TGTGCCATCAGACCCTCGGGACTAGCGGGGGGCAATGAGCAGTTCTTC. Encoded protein: CAIRPSGLAGGNEQFF.

The rearrangement uses TRBV18 and TRBJ1-1; perhaps TRBD1 as D (5 bases). CDR3 length: 13 residues. With 2 bases removed from V and 11 bases from J, the gap between germline ends came to 15 bases. Germline V CDR1 and CDR2: KGHSH, LQKENI. The CDR3, as DNA: TGTGCCAGCTCACCAGACGTTGGGGCCTGGGCTTTCTTT. As protein: CASSPDVGAWAFF.

V usage is TRBV9 and J usage is TRBJ2-1, with D tentatively TRBD1 or TRBD2 (5 bases each). Germline CDR1 reads SGDLS; CDR2 reads YYNGEE. CDR3 length: 16 residues. Trimming cost V 0 bases and J 0 bases, with 10 bases left between them. CDR3 nucleotide sequence: TGTGCCAGCAGCGTAGGGGCAGGGAGCTCCTACAATGAGCAGTTCTTC. Amino acids: CASSVGAGSSYNEQFF.

This clone was counted only a few times. The junction does not match germline at one end; this may be a read error. The chain has TRBV7-8 and TRBJ2-4; 8 nucleotides line up with TRBD2. The CDR3 extends over 16 amino acids. Germline V gene lookup returns CDR1 SGHVS and CDR2 FQNEAQ. This chain's CDR3 is CASRLDGGGIKNIQYF. CDR3 coding DNA: TGTGCCAGCAGATTAGACGGGGGGGGCATCAAAAACATTCAGTACTTC.